This TCR beta chain was found in a study of T cells in narcolepsy. As for the study in general: Enrolled donors included narcolepsy type 1 or type 2 patients and healthy controls. Overall study findings and caveats: Reportedly, autoreactive clonotypes were serially detected in patients' blood but not controls'.

Germline V gene lookup returns CDR1 SGHTA and CDR2 FQGNSA. The V gene end was trimmed by 5 bases and the J gene end by 8 bases; junction bases not matched to a gene: 12. The CDR3 has 16 amino acids. As regards this clone: Its cognate antigen is unknown.

Repertoires were generated with immunoSEQ multiplex PCR, while TCRdb's copy carries only in-frame clones and drops some. The sample consists of tens of thousands of clones, 70% to 80% of them appearing once. The rearrangement joins TRBV7-2 to TRBJ2-1; 10 bases map to TRBD2. The sequencing input was CD45RA- memory CD4+ T cells from PBMCs. This clonotype originated in a human donor with narcolepsy. The CDR3 loop is CASSATSGIGPHEQFF. CDR3 nucleotides: TGTGCCAGCAGCGCAACTAGCGGGATCGGGCCCCATGAGCAGTTCTTC.